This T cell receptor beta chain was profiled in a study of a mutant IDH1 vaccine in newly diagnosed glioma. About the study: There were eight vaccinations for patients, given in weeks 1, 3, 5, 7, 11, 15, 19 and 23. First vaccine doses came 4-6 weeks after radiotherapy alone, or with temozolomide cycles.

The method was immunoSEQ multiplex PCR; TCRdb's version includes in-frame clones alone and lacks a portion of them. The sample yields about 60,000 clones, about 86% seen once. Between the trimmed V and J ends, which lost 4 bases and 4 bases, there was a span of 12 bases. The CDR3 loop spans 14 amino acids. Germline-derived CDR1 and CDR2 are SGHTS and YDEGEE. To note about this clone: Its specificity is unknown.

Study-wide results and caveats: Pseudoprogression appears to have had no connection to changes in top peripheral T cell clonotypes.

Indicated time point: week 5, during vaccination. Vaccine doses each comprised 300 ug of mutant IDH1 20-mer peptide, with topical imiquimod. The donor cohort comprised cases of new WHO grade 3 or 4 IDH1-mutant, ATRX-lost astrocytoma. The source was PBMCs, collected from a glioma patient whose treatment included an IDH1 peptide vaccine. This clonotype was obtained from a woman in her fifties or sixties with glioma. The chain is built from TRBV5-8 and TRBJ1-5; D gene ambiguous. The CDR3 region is CASSPWTDNQPQHF. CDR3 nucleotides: TGTGCCAGCAGCCCCTGGACGGATAATCAGCCCCAGCATTTT. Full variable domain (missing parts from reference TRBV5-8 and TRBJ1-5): EAGVTQSPTHLIKTRGQQATLRCSPISGHTSVYWYQQALGLGLQFLLWYDEGEERNRGNFPPRFSGRQFPNYSSELNVNALELEDSALYLCASSPWTDNQPQHFGDGTRLSIL.